The T cell receptor beta chain under discussion was sequenced for a study of Graves' ophthalmopathy and Graves' hyperthyroidism. Amplification targeted the TCR beta CDR3 regions, with RNA transcripts as the source material. An initial RT-PCR round employing HTBI primers preceded a second-round multiplex PCR. TCRdb re-analysed the multiplex PCR reads in MiXCR, keeping a single row per CDR3 protein. The sample has about 480,000 distinct CDR3 sequences, around 15% seen once. This CDR3 comprises 13 residues. Germline V gene sequence: CDR1 MNHNS, CDR2 SASEGT. Trimming left V 3 bases short and J 6 bases short, with 9 bases between. This clonotype was detected many times.

The sequenced sample consisted of blood. The sequence derives from a woman in her thirties with Graves' ophthalmopathy. This chain links TRBV6-1 with TRBJ1-5; D gene uncertain. The CDR3 DNA sequence: TGTGCCAGCAGTGAGCGGGGTCTTCAGCCCCAGCATTTT. Protein: CASSERGLQPQHF.